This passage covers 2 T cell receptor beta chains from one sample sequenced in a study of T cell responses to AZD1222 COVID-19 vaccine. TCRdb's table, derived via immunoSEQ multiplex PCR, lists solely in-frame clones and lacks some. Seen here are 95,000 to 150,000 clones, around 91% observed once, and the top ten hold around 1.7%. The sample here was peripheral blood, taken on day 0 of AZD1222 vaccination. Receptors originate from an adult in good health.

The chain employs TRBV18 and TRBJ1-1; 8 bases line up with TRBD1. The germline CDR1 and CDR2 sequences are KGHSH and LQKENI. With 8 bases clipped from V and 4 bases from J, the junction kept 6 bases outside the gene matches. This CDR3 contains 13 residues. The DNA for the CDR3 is TGTGCCAGCGCAGGACAGGGTCGCACTGAAGCTTTCTTT. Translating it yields CASAGQGRTEAFF.

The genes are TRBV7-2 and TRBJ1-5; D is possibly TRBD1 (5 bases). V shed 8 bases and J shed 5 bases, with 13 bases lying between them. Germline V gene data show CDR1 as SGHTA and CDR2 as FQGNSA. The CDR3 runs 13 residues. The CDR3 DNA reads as TGTGCCAGCGGGACGGGCAGGGATCAGCCCCAGCATTTT. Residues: CASGTGRDQPQHF.